The 20 T cell receptor beta chains given below trace back to one sample, sequenced in a study of T cell responses to AZD1222 COVID-19 vaccine. TCRdb's table, derived via immunoSEQ multiplex PCR, lists solely in-frame clones and lacks some. The sample lists approximately 120,000 clones, around 92% seen once, with under 5% in the top ten. The sequencing used peripheral blood, collected on day 0 of AZD1222 vaccination. These receptors all stem from an adult in good health.

V gene TRBV3-1 (or the pseudogene TRBV3-2) combines with J gene TRBJ1-5; D unclear. Germline CDR1 and CDR2: LGHDT and YNNKEL (reference sequence). Trimming removed 0 bases at V and 15 bases at J, with 9 bases between. The CDR3 consists of 11 residues. The CDR3 sequence is CASSQDKWLHF. The CDR3 DNA follows: TGTGCCAGCAGCCAAGATAAGTGGTTGCATTTT.

This chain links TRBV10-3 with TRBJ2-7; D is uncertain. Per the germline V gene, CDR1 is ENHRY and CDR2 is SYGVKD. This CDR3 region has 13 residues. Trimming stripped 1 base from V and 5 bases from J, with 9 bases between. CDR3 bases: TGTGCCATCAGTGAGTTGCCCCCCGACGAGCAGTACTTC. Protein sequence: CAISELPPDEQYF.

In this sample, this clone turned up a few times. V is TRBV28 and J is TRBJ2-1, with D possibly TRBD1 on 6 matching bases. Germline CDR1 is MDHEN and CDR2 is SYDVKM. Trimming shortened V by 1 base and J by 9 bases, and 19 bases separated the two germline ends. The length of the CDR3 is 16 residues. This CDR3 is CASSLLTGLDYAEQFF. Here the CDR3 DNA reads TGTGCCAGCAGTTTATTGACAGGCCTAGACTACGCTGAGCAGTTCTTC.

The CDR3 coding sequence is TGCGCCAGCAGCCAAACGGTGGGTCTAGCTGAAGCTTTCTTT. The encoded protein is CASSQTVGLAEAFF. The chain combines TRBV5-1 with TRBJ1-1, with D uncertain. The ends were cut back, 4 bases at V and 6 bases at J, with 16 bases in the middle. CDR1 is SGHRS and CDR2 is YFSETQ in the germline V gene. The CDR3 sequence is 14 residues long.

The chain has TRBV6-5 and TRBJ2-7; TRBD1 aligns across 8 bases. The CDR3 has 15 amino acids. V gave up 0 bases and J gave up 6 bases; unmatched junction bases: 7. The V gene's germline CDR1 is MNHEY and CDR2 SVGAGI. CDR3 region: CASSYSKQGELEQYF. The DNA for the CDR3 is TGTGCCAGCAGTTACTCGAAACAGGGGGAACTCGAGCAGTACTTC.

The rearrangement joins TRBV28 to TRBJ2-1, with 9 bases that match TRBD1. CDR1 is MDHEN, CDR2 SYDVKM, per germline. V gave up 6 bases and J gave up 9 bases; unmatched junction bases: 12. CDR3 length: 15 amino acids. The CDR3 region is CASRPPGQGYAEQFF. In DNA form, the CDR3 reads TGTGCCAGCAGACCACCGGGACAGGGATACGCTGAGCAGTTCTTC. Looking up the rest from reference TRBV28 and TRBJ2-1 gives the full variable domain: DVKVTQSSRYLVKRTGEKVFLECVQDMDHENMFWYRQDPGLGLRLIYFSYDVKMKEKGDIPEGYSVSREKKERFSLILESASTNQTSMYLCASRPPGQGYAEQFFGPGTRLTVL.

This chain uses TRBV30 with TRBJ1-2, with TRBD1 as a possible D gene (5 bases). V lost 2 bases, J lost 4 bases, and 11 bases lay in between. CDR3 length: 13 amino acids. Germline V gene sequence: CDR1 GTSNPN, CDR2 SVGIG (reference sequence). The CDR3 protein is CAWSLGEGYGYTF. The CDR3 coding sequence is TGTGCCTGGAGTTTAGGGGAAGGCTATGGCTACACCTTC.

V usage is TRBV4-3 and J usage is TRBJ1-2; D is unclear. Deletions cut 0 bases from V and 4 bases from J, with 12 bases between. This CDR3 has 15 amino acids. CDR1 and CDR2 from the germline V gene are LGHNA and YSLEER. CDR3 amino acids: CASSQEGSGFYGYTF. The CDR3 region has the DNA TGCGCCAGCAGCCAAGAGGGATCGGGCTTCTATGGCTACACCTTC.

CDR3 amino acids: CAPGEFGTDTQYF. In DNA form, the CDR3 reads TGTGCCCCCGGGGAGTTTGGCACAGATACGCAGTATTTT. The chain links TRBV5-4 to TRBJ2-3; TRBD2 might be the D (5 bases). The CDR3 runs 13 residues. The V gene lost 10 bases and the J gene lost 1 base, with 13 bases spanning the gap. Germline CDR1 and CDR2: SGHNT and YYREEE (reference sequence). The variable domain in full, completed from reference TRBV5-4 and TRBJ2-3, reads ETGVTQSPTHLIKTRGQQVTLRCSSQSGHNTVSWYQQALGQGPQFIFQYYREEENGRGNFPPRFSGLQFPNYSSELNVNALELDDSALYLCAPGEFGTDTQYFGPGTRLTVL.

J is TRBJ1-2 and V is TRBV3-1 (or the pseudogene TRBV3-2); 9 bases match TRBD1. Germline-derived CDR1 and CDR2 are LGHDT and YNNKEL (reference sequence). V dropped 5 bases and J dropped 4; count of bases not matched to a gene: 8. The CDR3 totals 15 residues. The CDR3 here is CASSSTGGSSYGYTF. The CDR3 region has the DNA TGTGCCAGCAGCTCAACAGGGGGCTCTAGCTATGGCTACACCTTC.

The chain recombines TRBV6-5 with TRBJ1-2, with 7 bases lining up with TRBD1. The trim removed 2 bases at V and 4 bases at J, leaving 7 bases unmatched. The CDR3 has 15 residues. Germline lookup yields CDR1 MNHEY and CDR2 SVGAGI. The CDR3: CASSYAGGLVYGYTF. The CDR3 nucleotides read TGTGCCAGCAGTTACGCAGGGGGGCTTGTCTATGGCTACACCTTC.

This chain joins TRBV28 and TRBJ1-5; D not certain. This CDR3 spans 16 amino acids. V gave up 5 bases and J gave up 1 base, with 15 bases separating them. Germline-derived CDR1 and CDR2 are MDHEN and SYDVKM. Written as DNA, the CDR3 is TGTGCCAGCAGTCCCAGGTTCGGGAGGAGCAATCAGCCCCAGCATTTT. Translating it yields CASSPRFGRSNQPQHF. The full variable domain, its missing parts supplied by reference TRBV28 and TRBJ1-5, is DVKVTQSSRYLVKRTGEKVFLECVQDMDHENMFWYRQDPGLGLRLIYFSYDVKMKEKGDIPEGYSVSREKKERFSLILESASTNQTSMYLCASSPRFGRSNQPQHFGDGTRLSIL.

The rearrangement links TRBV7-8 to TRBJ1-6, with D tentatively TRBD1 (5 bases). V dropped 2 bases and J dropped 8 bases, with 13 bases sitting between them. The CDR3 has 15 amino acids. Per the germline V gene, CDR1 is SGHVS and CDR2 is FQNEAQ. CDR3 sequence: CASSLISGLDSPLHF. The CDR3, as DNA: TGTGCCAGCAGCTTAATATCAGGGTTGGATTCACCCCTCCACTTT.

The V and J genes are TRBV7-2 and TRBJ2-6, with D uncertain. CDR3 size: 16 residues. CDR1 is SGHTA and CDR2 is FQGNSA in the germline V gene. Trimming shortened V by 5 bases and J by 0 bases, and 11 bases separated the two germline ends. The CDR3: CASSRTGYSGANVLTF. In nucleotides, the CDR3 is TGTGCCAGCAGCAGGACGGGTTACTCTGGGGCCAACGTCCTGACTTTC.

This chain uses TRBV28 with TRBJ1-5, with TRBD1 matching over 8 bases. This CDR3 has 15 amino acids. Trimming cost V 5 bases and J 2 bases; bases outside gene matches: 5. Germline CDR1 and CDR2: MDHEN and SYDVKM. DNA of the CDR3: TGTGCCAGCAGTCGCTCGACAGGGGGCAATCAGCCCCAGCATTTT. This codes for CASSRSTGGNQPQHF.

The rearrangement uses TRBV7-2 and TRBJ2-1; possibly TRBD1 or TRBD2 for D (6 bases each). V was cut by 0 bases and J by 9 bases, with 9 bases left in between. The CDR3 spans 13 residues. The germline V gene encodes CDR1 SGHTA and CDR2 FQGNSA. The CDR3 bases are TGTGCCAGCAGCTTAGCACGGGGGCCTGAGCAGTTCTTC. This encodes CASSLARGPEQFF.

This clone occurred once. The genes are TRBV28 and TRBJ1-1, with 7 bases lining up with TRBD1. CDR1 is MDHEN and CDR2 is SYDVKM in the germline V gene. V trimming: 3 bases; J trimming: 11 bases; junction bases outside the gene matches: 9. This CDR3 is built from 13 residues. As DNA, the CDR3 is TGTGCCAGCAGTTTGTCCACAGGGGCCCTGGCTTTCTTT. This gives the protein CASSLSTGALAFF.

This clone was recorded once. This chain links TRBV23-1 with TRBJ2-1, with a possible D match to TRBD1 (6 bases). Being an ORF, TRBV23-1 has a function that is uncertain. This CDR3 spans 16 amino acids. Deletions cut 1 base from V and 3 bases from J, with 13 bases between. The CDR3 region has the DNA TGCGCCAGCAGTCAATACGGGACACCCCGCTACAATGAGCAGTTCTTC. Translation gives CASSQYGTPRYNEQFF.

This chain links TRBV12-5 with TRBJ1-5; 8 bases agree with TRBD1. The length of the CDR3 is 18 residues. Germline CDR1 and CDR2: LGHNT and FRNRAP. Trimming removed 5 bases from V and 0 bases from J; junction bases left unmatched: 12. Here the CDR3 reads CASGQTGTGYDSNQPQHF. DNA for the CDR3: TGTGCTAGTGGTCAAACGGGGACAGGATATGATAGCAATCAGCCCCAGCATTTT.

V is TRBV24-1 and J is TRBJ2-1, with D unresolved. CDR3 length equals 13 residues. The ends were cut back, 0 bases at V and 6 bases at J, with 5 bases in the middle. Germline assignment: CDR1 KGHDR and CDR2 SFDVKD. The CDR3 region is CATSDLARNEQFF. The CDR3 DNA follows: TGTGCCACCAGTGATTTGGCGCGCAATGAGCAGTTCTTC.